This T cell receptor (beta chain) was observed in a study of CD8 T cells in Susac syndrome. Findings of the study overall: The study recognized that the number of individuals in its TCR sequencing and HLA analysis was relatively small.

The length of the CDR3 is 14 residues. V dropped 5 bases and J dropped 11 bases, with 19 bases sitting between them. The germline gives CDR1 MDHEN, CDR2 SYDVKM. For this clonotype: Antigen unknown.

TCR beta sequencing was performed on blood CD8+ and CD4+ T cells. Through negative isolation, CD4+ and CD8+ T cells were obtained, while TEMRA cells were enriched using FACS. An amount of RNA that ranged from 0.5 to 1 ug was reverse transcribed with random hexamers. By means of immunoSEQ multiplex PCR, TCR beta CDR3 spanning 54 Vbeta and 13 Jbeta underwent amplification. Each CDR3 protein gets one entry after TCRdb re-called the immunoSEQ multiplex PCR reads with MiXCR. The repertoire holds fewer than 150,000 distinct CDR3 sequences, with around 91% as singletons. V and J are TRBV28 and TRBJ1-5; D is undetermined. The TCR was taken from a human donor with multiple sclerosis. The sample was CD8+ T cells from PBMCs. The DNA of the CDR3 is TGTGCCAGCAGTGGGCAGATTTATCTTCGGACCCAGCATTTT. This gives the protein CASSGQIYLRTQHF.